The TCR beta chain described here comes from a study of cytomegalovirus exposure and HLA in healthy donors. Whole-study results and caveats: It was reportedly the case that the classifier diagnosed cytomegalovirus status with high specificity and sensitivity.

With 2 bases clipped from V and 0 bases from J, the junction kept 0 bases outside the gene matches. CDR3 size: 14 residues. Germline V CDR1 and CDR2: GTSNPN, SVGIG (reference sequence). The PCR ran on 60 Vbeta and 13 Jbeta primers. Data came from immunoSEQ multiplex PCR; TCRdb stores just in-frame clones and leaves some out. This sample has about 93,000 clones, with approximately 81% found just once. About this clone itself: Its specificity is unknown.

The TCR comes from a woman aged 40 to 50 in good health and CMV-seronegative. The chain couples TRBV30 to TRBJ2-1, with 8 bases identical to TRBD2. The specimen was PBMCs. The DNA for the CDR3 is TGTGCCTGGAGTAGCGGGAGCTCCTACAATGAGCAGTTCTTC. It translates to CAWSSGSSYNEQFF.